A selection of T cell receptor beta chains follows, all from one sample in a study of blood T cell repertoires in COVID-19. The repertoire was sequenced with immunoSEQ multiplex PCR; TCRdb's copy has only in-frame clones and lacks some. The sample carries around 400,000 clones, approximately 89% recorded once. The sample consisted of PBMCs or T cells enriched from blood (not recorded which). These receptors were collected from a woman aged 40 to 50 who had been exposed to COVID-19. Both conserved end residues are part of each CDR3.

v_call	j_call	cdr3_aa
TRBV19	TRBJ1-5	CASSTGTGGLQPQHF
TRBV5-5	TRBJ2-3	CASSMTSGSVSDTQYF
TRBV29-1	TRBJ1-1	CSVRARDSTEAFF
TRBV19	TRBJ2-1	CASSITSGGGNEQFF
TRBV10-2	TRBJ1-2	CASSESGTGGYGYTF
TRBV7-2	TRBJ1-1	CASSMDRVRAFF
TRBV2	TRBJ1-1	CASSERGGNTEAFF
TRBV27	TRBJ2-7	CASSLRVSYEQYF
TRBV19	TRBJ2-3	CASRKRSSTDTQYF
TRBV5-5	TRBJ1-1	CASSLAGTGGLGAFF
TRBV5-4	TRBJ1-1	CASSPETGANTEAFF
TRBV5-6	TRBJ2-1	CASTSGDGYNEQFF
TRBV2	TRBJ1-6	CASSERGSGSDSPLHF
TRBV27	TRBJ2-7	CASSFTGDSYEQYF
TRBV6-5	TRBJ1-2	CAGATANYGYTF
TRBV6-5	TRBJ1-5	CASKGSSNQPQHF
TRBV3-1/TRBV3-2	TRBJ2-1	CASSQEWRGGNEQFF
TRBV12-5	TRBJ2-3	CASGKSGTTTDTQYF
TRBV4-1	TRBJ2-1	CASSQVSAETTDRQFF
TRBV10-1	TRBJ2-1	CATSGQDWTEQFF
TRBV7-8	TRBJ2-6	CASSARADGTGANVLTF
TRBV11-3	TRBJ2-5	CASSPTRGQETQYF
TRBV6-5	TRBJ2-1	CASSPTGPIYNEQFF
TRBV7-9	TRBJ1-1	CAGGDGQNTEAFF
TRBV4-1	TRBJ2-1	CASSQGEGFSYNEQFF
TRBV19	TRBJ2-5	CASSIDRGGETQYF
TRBV30	TRBJ1-5	CAWTNKPNQPQHF
TRBV6-2/TRBV6-3	TRBJ2-1	CASSRGLGYNEQFF
TRBV19	TRBJ2-1	CASSTGTSGMQFF
TRBV5-1	TRBJ1-3	CASRTTVSGNTIYF
TRBV9	TRBJ1-2	CASSGAGSGAFNYGYTF
TRBV14	TRBJ1-3	CASSQGGGSNTIYF